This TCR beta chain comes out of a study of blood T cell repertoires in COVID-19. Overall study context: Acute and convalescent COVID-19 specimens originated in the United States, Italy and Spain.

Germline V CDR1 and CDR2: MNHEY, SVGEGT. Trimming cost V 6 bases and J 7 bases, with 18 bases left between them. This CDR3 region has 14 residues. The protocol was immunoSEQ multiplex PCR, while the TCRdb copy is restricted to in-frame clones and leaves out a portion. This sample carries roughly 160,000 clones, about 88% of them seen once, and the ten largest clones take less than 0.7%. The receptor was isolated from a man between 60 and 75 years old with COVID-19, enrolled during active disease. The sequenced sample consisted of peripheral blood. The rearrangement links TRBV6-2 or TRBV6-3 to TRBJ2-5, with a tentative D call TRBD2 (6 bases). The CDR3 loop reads CASSFLGRDRTQYF. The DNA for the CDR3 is TGTGCCAGCAGCTTCCTTGGGCGGGACCGGACCCAGTACTTC.